The 6 T cell receptor beta chains given below trace back to one sample, sequenced in a study of blood T cells in healthy people across ages. A J-beta primer mix and a sample-barcoded 5' primer were used in a second PCR of roughly 7 to 12 cycles. TCRdb re-analysed the 5' RACE reads in MiXCR, keeping a single row per CDR3 protein. The top ten clones hold 5% to 7% of a sample with around 1.5 million distinct CDR3 sequences, approximately 60% of them seen once. The sample was blood. The receptors here all came from a man aged 18 to 30 in good health.

Comment on this clonotype: This may be a read error: a much more frequent sequence differs by one nucleotide. The rearrangement joins TRBV20-1 to TRBJ2-5, with 10 nucleotides matching TRBD2. Germline V lookup: CDR1 DFQATT, CDR2 SNEGSKA (reference sequence). The CDR3 sequence is 13 residues long. CDR3 DNA: TGCGCGGTTACTAGCGGGGCTAACAATGAGCAGTACTTC. Residues: CAVTSGANNEQYF.

This clonotype was seen only a few times. This chain joins TRBV4-1 and TRBJ1-2; D is undetermined. The germline V gene has CDR1 MGHRA and CDR2 YSYEKL. There are 15 residues in the CDR3. Trimming took off 1 base at V and 7 bases at J, with 16 bases between the two ends. CDR3 sequence reads: CASSQAGFDLRGYTF. CDR3 bases: TGCGCCAGCAGCCAAGCAGGATTTGACCTGCGTGGCTACACCTTC.

This chain links TRBV7-2 with TRBJ2-1; 9 nucleotides agree with TRBD1. The closer fit of TRBJ2-7 to the DNA end suggests the J call may be wrong. The CDR3 consists of 17 residues. Germline CDR1 and CDR2: SGHTA and FQGNSA. The CDR3 protein is CASSLTGGAGLYNEQYF. The CDR3 nucleotides read TGTGCCAGCAGCTTAACAGGGGGCGCCGGGTTATACAATGAGCAGTACTTC.

The sample holds a few counts of this clonotype. The rearrangement joins TRBV6-2 or TRBV6-3 to TRBJ2-3; the D is unclear. CDR3 length: 13 amino acids. Trimming shortened V by 2 bases and J by 6 bases, and 9 bases separated the two germline ends. CDR1 is MNHEY, CDR2 SVGEGT, per germline. The CDR3, as DNA: TGTGCCAGCAGTTACCCCGGGCGCGATACGCAGTATTTT. Protein: CASSYPGRDTQYF.

This clonotype was observed a few times. V and J are TRBV5-6 and TRBJ2-1; 8 nucleotides match TRBD1. Germline CDR1 is SGHDT and CDR2 is YYEEEE. This CDR3 region has 17 residues. Trimming at V came to 3 bases and at J to 0 bases, leaving 8 bases not matched to a gene. Written as DNA, the CDR3 is TGTGCCAGCAGCTCATTACAGGGGGGAAGCTCCTACAATGAGCAGTTCTTC. This sequence encodes CASSSLQGGSSYNEQFF.

Comments on this clonotype: One end of the junction does not line up with germline, which may come from a read error. The rearrangement uses TRBV7-2 and TRBJ2-5; D is ambiguous. The CDR3 contains 12 residues. Germline V gives CDR1 SGHTA, CDR2 FQGNSA. In DNA, the CDR3 is TGTGCCGGCAGCGATAGCTTAGATGAGCAGTACTTC. Amino acid sequence: CAGSDSLDEQYF.